This T cell receptor (beta chain) was sequenced during a study of T cells in Graves' hyperthyroidism and ophthalmopathy. Uncontrolled infection, other autoimmune disease, pregnancy and lactation each barred patients from inclusion. Fresh 10 ml peripheral blood yielded PBMCs. There were TCR beta CDR3 regions amplified from RNA transcripts. In the first-round RT-PCR of the TCR CDR3, the HTBI primer set was used. Using its own MiXCR run on the multiplex PCR reads, TCRdb lists one record per CDR3 protein. This sample has roughly 400,000 distinct CDR3 sequences, with 11% to 15% found just once. The CDR3 runs to 15 residues. The trim removed 3 bases at V and 6 bases at J, leaving 9 bases unmatched. Germline assignment: CDR1 SGHAT and CDR2 FQDESV (reference sequence). Study results and limitations: Also found in blood were most expanded thyroid clonotypes above 0.001.

At least ten counts were recorded for this clonotype. What it binds is unknown. The receptor was isolated from a man between 45 and 60 years old with Graves' ophthalmopathy. The chain is built from TRBV11-1 and TRBJ1-2; 8 nucleotides agree with TRBD1. Sequencing was done on a sample of blood. For the CDR3, the DNA is TGTGCCAGCAGCTTTTCTGGACAGGGAAAGGATGGCTACACCTTC. The encoded protein is CASSFSGQGKDGYTF. The full variable domain, rest sourced from reference TRBV11-1 and TRBJ1-2, is EAEVAQSPRYKITEKSQAVAFWCDPISGHATLYWYRQILGQGPELLVQFQDESVVDDSQLPKDRFSAERLKGVDSTLKIQPAELGDSAMYLCASSFSGQGKDGYTFGSGTRLTVV.